These T cell receptor beta chains were read from a single sample in a study of T-cell memory formation after mild COVID-19. TCRdb called the 5' RACE reads again in MiXCR, with one record for every CDR3 protein. The sample holds about 100,000 distinct CDR3 sequences, around 10% seen once. Source material: PBMCs or a T cell subset sorted from them (not recorded which). The receptors here all came from a man younger than 35 who had mild COVID-19 (a few samples of this study predate the infection). Cell type and time point are not known. The CDR3 runs from the conserved cysteine through the conserved F or W. D genes are given only for firm matches. Clone sizes are given selectively: once, few, many, or a class where the clone is expanded.

v_call	j_call	d_call	clone_size	cdr3_aa	cdr3_nt
TRBV12-3/TRBV12-4	TRBJ2-5	TRBD2	NA	CASGREETQYF	TGTGCCTCCGGGAGGGAGGAGACCCAGTACTTC
TRBV9	TRBJ2-5	NA	NA	CASSVVGGLETQYF	TGTGCCAGCAGCGTAGTAGGGGGACTGGAGACCCAGTACTTC
TRBV9	TRBJ1-1	NA	few	CASSVDGGEAFF	TGTGCCAGCAGCGTAGATGGGGGTGAAGCTTTCTTT
TRBV4-3	TRBJ2-7	NA	NA	CASSHSNSYEQYF	TGCGCCAGCAGCCACTCCAACTCCTACGAGCAGTACTTC
TRBV27	TRBJ1-5	NA	few	CASKQAGSQPQHF	TGTGCCAGCAAGCAGGCAGGCTCCCAGCCCCAGCATTTT
TRBV7-2	TRBJ2-1	TRBD2	many	CASSFWAGGNEQFF	TGTGCCAGCAGCTTTTGGGCGGGGGGAAATGAGCAGTTCTTC
TRBV7-6	TRBJ2-1	TRBD2	NA	CASSLHPGGGAGNEQFF	TGTGCCAGCAGCCTTCACCCCGGCGGGGGGGCCGGAAATGAGCAGTTCTTC
TRBV29-1	TRBJ2-5	NA	NA	CSVEDLPRTQYF	TGCAGCGTTGAAGATCTGCCGAGGACCCAGTACTTC
TRBV6-6	TRBJ1-1	NA	NA	CASSYSTFGAFF	TGTGCCAGCAGTTACTCGACTTTTGGAGCTTTCTTT
TRBV6-5	TRBJ1-6	TRBD1	few	CASSYSDRGMDSPLHF	TGTGCCAGCAGTTACTCCGACAGGGGGATGGATTCACCCCTCCACTTT
TRBV29-1	TRBJ2-7	TRBD1	few	CSVGNRDRGLYEQYF	TGCAGCGTTGGGAACCGGGACAGGGGGCTCTACGAGCAGTACTTC
TRBV12-3/TRBV12-4	TRBJ2-1	NA	NA	CASRLEGTYNEQFF	TGTGCCAGCAGACTTGAGGGGACCTACAATGAGCAGTTCTTC
TRBV18	TRBJ2-7	TRBD2	NA	CASSPKGLAFYEQYF	TGTGCCAGCTCACCAAAGGGACTAGCCTTCTACGAGCAGTACTTC
TRBV4-3	TRBJ2-7	NA	many	CASSQEIGYGYEQYF	TGCGCCAGCAGCCAAGAGATCGGTTACGGCTACGAGCAGTACTTC
TRBV5-1	TRBJ2-2	TRBD1	many	CASSLTGQGAGELFF	TGCGCCAGCAGCTTAACTGGACAGGGGGCCGGGGAGCTGTTTTTT
TRBV12-3/TRBV12-4	TRBJ2-5	NA	NA	CASTGGGWGETQYF	TGTGCCAGCACGGGGGGCGGCTGGGGAGAGACCCAGTACTTC
TRBV4-1	TRBJ1-1	NA	NA	CASSQDGRMAFF	TGCGCCAGCAGCCAAGATGGGCGTATGGCTTTCTTT
TRBV4-3	TRBJ2-7	TRBD1	many	CASSQKRQGPNEQYF	TGCGCCAGCAGCCAAAAGCGACAGGGGCCCAACGAGCAGTACTTC
TRBV7-9	TRBJ2-5	TRBD2	NA	CASSPKRGPETQYF	TGTGCCAGCAGCCCTAAGCGGGGCCCTGAGACCCAGTACTTC
TRBV10-3	TRBJ1-5	NA	few	CAISGPGRPQHF	TGTGCCATCAGTGGCCCGGGGAGGCCCCAGCATTTT
TRBV7-2	TRBJ1-5	NA	few	CASSLIPNSNQPQHF	TGTGCCAGCAGCTTGATTCCCAATAGCAATCAGCCCCAGCATTTT
TRBV15	TRBJ2-5	NA	NA	CATSGREGLKETQYF	TGTGCCACCAGCGGCAGAGAGGGACTCAAAGAGACCCAGTACTTC
TRBV19	TRBJ2-7	TRBD1	few	CASSFAGQGTYEQYF	TGTGCCAGTAGCTTCGCGGGACAGGGAACCTACGAGCAGTACTTC
TRBV7-6	TRBJ2-1	NA	NA	CASSGTVYNEQFF	TGTGCCAGCAGCGGAACAGTCTACAATGAGCAGTTCTTC
TRBV7-3	TRBJ2-3	NA	NA	CASRRPGPSPYF	TGTGCCAGCAGGCGCCCGGGACCATCTCCGTATTTT
TRBV25-1	TRBJ1-1	NA	few	CASSPWAGEAEAFF	TGTGCCAGCAGTCCCTGGGCGGGAGAAGCTGAAGCTTTCTTT
TRBV27	TRBJ2-7	NA	NA	CASSARTDLVEQYF	TGTGCCAGCAGTGCCCGGACGGACCTTGTCGAGCAGTACTTC
TRBV10-1	TRBJ2-7	NA	NA	CASSDSSSYEQYF	TGCGCCAGCAGTGATTCGAGCTCCTACGAGCAGTACTTC
TRBV15	TRBJ1-5	NA	few	CATSSGYGNQPQHF	TGTGCCACCAGCTCAGGGTACGGCAATCAGCCCCAGCATTTT
TRBV4-1	TRBJ2-5	TRBD2	few	CASSQPLAGGKETQYF	TGCGCCAGCAGCCAACCACTAGCGGGGGGGAAAGAGACCCAGTACTTC
TRBV4-3	TRBJ1-4	NA	NA	CASSRTVSEKLFF	TGCGCCAGCAGCCGCACCGTGAGTGAAAAACTGTTTTTT
TRBV5-1	TRBJ1-1	TRBD1	few	CASTRRTGLDTEAFF	TGCGCCAGCACCCGCAGGACAGGGTTGGACACTGAAGCTTTCTTT
TRBV11-2	TRBJ2-3	TRBD2	NA	CASSPKRDWVTDTQYF	TGTGCCAGCAGCCCCAAGCGGGACTGGGTCACAGATACGCAGTATTTT
TRBV10-3	TRBJ2-1	TRBD2	few	CATGLAGNSYNEQFF	TGTGCCACCGGACTAGCGGGGAACTCCTACAATGAGCAGTTCTTC
TRBV2	TRBJ2-5	NA	few	CASSDPPSLPETQYF	TGTGCCAGCAGTGACCCCCCTAGTTTACCCGAGACCCAGTACTTC
TRBV7-6	TRBJ2-1	NA	many	CASSLSSYNEQFF	TGTGCCAGCAGCTTATCCTCCTACAATGAGCAGTTCTTC
TRBV12-3/TRBV12-4	TRBJ1-2	TRBD1	few	CASYLRGLHGYTF	TGTGCCAGTTACCTAAGGGGGCTGCATGGCTACACCTTC
TRBV20-1	TRBJ1-1	NA	few	CSARAPGGNTEAFF	TGCAGTGCTAGAGCGCCGGGGGGGAACACTGAAGCTTTCTTT
TRBV15	TRBJ2-7	NA	few	CATSRDSGETYEQYF	TGTGCCACCAGCAGAGATTCAGGGGAAACCTACGAGCAGTACTTC
TRBV7-9	TRBJ2-4	TRBD1	many	CASSLRDRENIQYF	TGTGCCAGCAGCCTCCGGGACAGGGAAAACATTCAGTACTTC
TRBV30	TRBJ1-2	NA	NA	CAWRAVGRHYTF	TGTGCCTGGAGGGCGGTCGGCAGACACTACACCTTC
TRBV5-1	TRBJ2-1	NA	few	CASSRIINEQFF	TGCGCCAGCAGTCGGATAATCAATGAGCAGTTCTTC
TRBV7-3	TRBJ2-2	NA	NA	CASSPRTGTGELFF	TGTGCCAGCAGCCCGAGGACGGGGACCGGGGAGCTGTTTTTT
TRBV12-3/TRBV12-4	TRBJ2-7	TRBD2	many	CASSGLAGSSYEQYF	TGTGCCAGCAGTGGACTAGCGGGGAGCTCCTACGAGCAGTACTTC
TRBV12-3/TRBV12-4	TRBJ2-7	NA	few	CASSLIGPYEQYF	TGTGCCAGCAGTTTAATCGGCCCCTACGAGCAGTACTTC
TRBV9	TRBJ1-2	TRBD1	few	CASSVSGGPYGYTF	TGTGCCAGCAGCGTCTCAGGGGGGCCCTATGGCTACACCTTC